This TCR beta chain was sequenced for a study of T cell changes during pregnancy in multiple sclerosis. This clone has a single count. This table comes from immunoSEQ multiplex PCR, and its TCRdb copy is limited to in-frame clones, with some not included. Here the sample spans 40,000 to 60,000 clones, roughly 92% being singletons. Germline CDR1 is SGHNT and CDR2 is YYREEE (reference sequence). J lost 5 bases, V lost 5 bases, and 8 bases had no gene match. The CDR3 length is 15 residues. The genes are TRBV5-4 and TRBJ2-5, with 11 positions matching TRBD1. Sequenced here: CD4+ T cells from peripheral blood mononuclear cells, sampled in the third trimester of pregnancy. This sequence originates from a female donor with multiple sclerosis, enrolled in a pregnancy study. The CDR3, as DNA: TGTGCCAGCAGAAAGGGACAGGGGGAGTGGGAGACCCAGTACTTC. Protein product: CASRKGQGEWETQYF.